Given below is one TCR beta chain in context. Its antigen is unidentified. These data belong to a study of shared clonotypes between healthy human individuals. General study findings and limits: Blood was the sole source, and tissue repertoires probably differ.

Samples underwent the assay at deep level. Data came from immunoSEQ multiplex PCR; TCRdb stores just in-frame clones and leaves some out. The table shows 600,000 to 800,000 clones, with approximately 72% occurring only once. The CDR3 sequence is 12 residues long. V gave up 8 bases and J gave up 14 bases, with 18 bases separating them. CDR1 and CDR2 from the germline V gene are MDHEN and SYDVKM. This clonotype was sampled from a woman aged 25 to 39 in good health. The sample comprised memory CD4+ T cells sorted from blood. Subset denoted: CD45RA-negative fraction. V and J are TRBV28 and TRBJ1-4, with D hard to call. DNA of the CDR3: TGTGCCAGCGGGAAACCCGTAAGTGCGCTGTTTTTT. Encoded protein: CASGKPVSALFF.